A selection of T cell receptor beta chains follows, all from one sample in a study of blood T cell repertoires in COVID-19. Sequencing was performed with immunoSEQ multiplex PCR; in TCRdb, only in-frame clones are kept and a portion is missing. The repertoire holds about 240,000 clones, with approximately 82% as singletons. Specimen: peripheral blood. The receptor source for this set is a woman under 30 with acute or convalescent COVID-19. Both conserved end residues are part of each CDR3. A D gene is named only where the DNA matches it firmly. Part of the rows lack a size; the others show once, few, many or a class for expanded clones.

J gene: TRBJ1-1
D gene: .
clone size: .
V gene: TRBV5-5
CDR3 protein: CASSFHVQGAFF
CDR3 DNA: TGTGCCAGCAGCTTCCACGTCCAGGGGGCTTTCTTT

J gene: TRBJ2-7
D gene: .
clone size: .
V gene: TRBV19
CDR3 protein: CASSQAGLAPGSYEQYF
CDR3 DNA: TGTGCCAGTAGTCAGGCAGGTCTAGCGCCTGGAAGTTACGAGCAGTACTTC

J gene: TRBJ2-7
D gene: TRBD2
clone size: .
V gene: TRBV28
CDR3 protein: CASRLGPAGVSYEQYF
CDR3 DNA: TGTGCCAGCAGGCTAGGGCCAGCGGGGGTCTCCTACGAGCAGTACTTC

J gene: TRBJ2-3
D gene: TRBD2
clone size: .
V gene: TRBV25-1
CDR3 protein: CASSERGLAGEDTQYF
CDR3 DNA: TGTGCCAGCAGTGAACGGGGACTAGCGGGAGAGGATACGCAGTATTTT

J gene: TRBJ2-7
D gene: TRBD1
clone size: once
V gene: TRBV18
CDR3 protein: CASSPLDRGVYEQYF
CDR3 DNA: TGTGCCAGCTCACCATTGGACAGGGGAGTCTACGAGCAGTACTTC

J gene: TRBJ2-1
D gene: .
clone size: .
V gene: TRBV19
CDR3 protein: CATRRHLGDEQFF
CDR3 DNA: TGTGCCACCAGGCGGCATCTCGGGGATGAGCAGTTCTTC

J gene: TRBJ2-5
D gene: .
clone size: .
V gene: TRBV5-1
CDR3 protein: CASSQTGSGVFQETQYF
CDR3 DNA: TGCGCCAGCAGCCAAACCGGCTCGGGGGTATTCCAAGAGACCCAGTACTTC

J gene: TRBJ2-1
D gene: .
clone size: .
V gene: TRBV5-4
CDR3 protein: CASSLSESSYNEQFF
CDR3 DNA: TGTGCCAGCAGCTTGTCCGAGAGCTCCTACAATGAGCAGTTCTTC

J gene: TRBJ1-2
D gene: TRBD1
clone size: .
V gene: TRBV6-5
CDR3 protein: CASSLIRDRGYGYTF
CDR3 DNA: TGTGCCAGCAGCCTAATCCGGGACAGGGGGTATGGCTACACCTTC

J gene: TRBJ2-2
D gene: .
clone size: .
V gene: TRBV7-9
CDR3 protein: CASSSLSTGELFF
CDR3 DNA: TGTGCCAGCAGCTCCCTAAGCACCGGGGAGCTGTTTTTT

J gene: TRBJ1-2
D gene: TRBD1
clone size: .
V gene: TRBV12-3/TRBV12-4
CDR3 protein: CASSFGQGVGYTF
CDR3 DNA: TGTGCCAGCAGTTTTGGACAGGGGGTTGGCTACACCTTC

J gene: TRBJ2-1
D gene: TRBD2
clone size: .
V gene: TRBV9
CDR3 protein: CASSGGLTGNEQFF
CDR3 DNA: TGTGCCAGCAGCGGGGGACTAACGGGGAATGAGCAGTTCTTC

J gene: TRBJ2-5
D gene: TRBD1
clone size: .
V gene: TRBV3-1/TRBV3-2
CDR3 protein: CASSQVLGQGGRQETQYF
CDR3 DNA: TGTGCCAGCAGCCAAGTTCTAGGACAGGGAGGAAGGCAAGAGACCCAGTACTTC

J gene: TRBJ2-2
D gene: .
clone size: .
V gene: TRBV20-1
CDR3 protein: CSASVLDTGELFF
CDR3 DNA: TGCAGTGCTAGTGTACTCGACACCGGGGAGCTGTTTTTT

J gene: TRBJ2-5
D gene: TRBD2
clone size: .
V gene: TRBV30
CDR3 protein: CAWTRGLAGGETQYF
CDR3 DNA: TGTGCCTGGACGAGGGGGCTAGCGGGAGGAGAGACCCAGTACTTC

J gene: TRBJ2-2
D gene: TRBD1
clone size: .
V gene: TRBV6-5
CDR3 protein: CASRMTGANTGELFF
CDR3 DNA: TGTGCCAGCAGGATGACAGGGGCCAACACCGGGGAGCTGTTTTTT

J gene: TRBJ2-7
D gene: TRBD2
clone size: .
V gene: TRBV19
CDR3 protein: CASSPTSGYSYEQYF
CDR3 DNA: TGTGCCAGTAGCCCCACTAGCGGTTACTCCTACGAGCAGTACTTC

J gene: TRBJ1-1
D gene: .
clone size: .
V gene: TRBV30
CDR3 protein: CAWSTPFLNTEAFF
CDR3 DNA: TGTGCCTGGAGTACTCCTTTTCTGAACACTGAAGCTTTCTTT

J gene: TRBJ2-1
D gene: TRBD2
clone size: .
V gene: TRBV19
CDR3 protein: CASSLRTSYNEQFF
CDR3 DNA: TGTGCCAGTAGTCTTAGGACTAGCTACAATGAGCAGTTCTTC